This TCR beta chain comes out of a study of blood T cell repertoires in COVID-19. Background on the study: The United States, Italy and Spain provided the acute and convalescent COVID-19 samples. Nucleic acid was either cDNA or gDNA, and it came from T cells, B-cell-depleted T cells, or PBMCs.

The CDR3 sequence is 16 residues long. V gave up 0 bases and J gave up 3 bases, with 15 bases separating them. Germline V gene sequence: CDR1 MNHEY, CDR2 SVGAGI. The count of this clone is one. In the study's own analysis: Reference gene primer amplification gave estimated nucleated cell counts. Assay: immunoSEQ multiplex PCR; the TCRdb copy retains only in-frame clones and omits some. From that table come the V and J calls and clone size; the DNA was used to work out D and trimming. The sample gives under 50,000 clones, approximately 80% of which show up once; roughly 21% is in the top ten. This chain joins TRBV6-5 and TRBJ2-7, with D maybe TRBD1 (6 bases). Sequenced sample: peripheral blood. This clonotype was sampled from a human donor with active or convalescent COVID-19. The donor label of this sample is uncertain. The CDR3 spells CASSYSIGTQNYEQYF. The DNA for the CDR3 is TGTGCCAGCAGTTACTCGATAGGGACACAGAACTACGAGCAGTACTTC.